These T cell receptor beta chains were read from a single sample in a study of blood T cell repertoires in COVID-19. TCRdb's table, derived via immunoSEQ multiplex PCR, lists solely in-frame clones and lacks some. Of over 250,000 clones listed, roughly 84% were seen once; the top ten hold over 1.1%. The source material was peripheral blood. All receptors come from a human donor with COVID-19, enrolled during active disease. The donor label of this sample is uncertain. Both conserved end residues are trimmed from each CDR3.

V gene: TRBV28; CDR3 protein: ASSSGTGALWGYGYT
V gene: TRBV2; CDR3 protein: ASSEAPGPDTQY
V gene: TRBV28; CDR3 protein: ASRPGGADPNSPLH
V gene: TRBV7-2; CDR3 protein: ASSGQSQETQY
V gene: TRBV27; CDR3 protein: ASSRRLAETSYNEQF
V gene: TRBV5-1; CDR3 protein: ASSLGGRSKETQY
V gene: TRBV6-5; CDR3 protein: ASTTDRGGTDTQY
V gene: TRBV6-5; CDR3 protein: ASSPRQGDTGELF
V gene: TRBV23-1; CDR3 protein: ASGLLPGTGIGYT
V gene: TRBV9; CDR3 protein: ASSRFDRARDQPQH
V gene: TRBV18; CDR3 protein: ASSPSQGHSYEQY
V gene: TRBV3-1/TRBV3-2; CDR3 protein: ASSQVGGNYGYT
V gene: TRBV4-3; CDR3 protein: ASSQVIDSSYEQY
V gene: TRBV11-2; CDR3 protein: ASSPRQGINGYT
V gene: TRBV10-3; CDR3 protein: AISESGLAGGLEQY
V gene: TRBV5-1; CDR3 protein: ASSLAPGGSSYEQY